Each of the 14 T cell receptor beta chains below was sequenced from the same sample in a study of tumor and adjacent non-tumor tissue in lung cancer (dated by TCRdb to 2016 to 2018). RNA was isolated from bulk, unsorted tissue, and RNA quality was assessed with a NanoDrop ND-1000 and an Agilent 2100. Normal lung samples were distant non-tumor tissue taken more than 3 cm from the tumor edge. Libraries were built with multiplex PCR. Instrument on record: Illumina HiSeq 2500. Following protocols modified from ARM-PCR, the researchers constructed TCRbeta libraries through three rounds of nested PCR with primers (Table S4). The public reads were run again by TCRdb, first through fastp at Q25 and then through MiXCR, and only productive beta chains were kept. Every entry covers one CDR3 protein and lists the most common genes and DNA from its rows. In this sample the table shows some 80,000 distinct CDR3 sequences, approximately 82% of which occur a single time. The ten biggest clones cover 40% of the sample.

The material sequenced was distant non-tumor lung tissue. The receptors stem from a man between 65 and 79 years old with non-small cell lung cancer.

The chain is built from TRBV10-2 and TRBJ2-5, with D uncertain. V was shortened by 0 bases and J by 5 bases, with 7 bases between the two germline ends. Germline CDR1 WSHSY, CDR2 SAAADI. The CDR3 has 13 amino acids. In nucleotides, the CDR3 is TGCGCCAGCAGTGAGTCGAAATGGGAGACCCAGTACTTC. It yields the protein CASSESKWETQYF.

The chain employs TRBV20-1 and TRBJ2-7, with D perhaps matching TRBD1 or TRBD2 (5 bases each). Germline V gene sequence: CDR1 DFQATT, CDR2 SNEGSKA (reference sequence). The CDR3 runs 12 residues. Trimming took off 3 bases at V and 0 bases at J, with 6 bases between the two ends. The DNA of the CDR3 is TGCAGTGCTAGCGGGGCCTCCTACGAGCAGTACTTC. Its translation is CSASGASYEQYF.

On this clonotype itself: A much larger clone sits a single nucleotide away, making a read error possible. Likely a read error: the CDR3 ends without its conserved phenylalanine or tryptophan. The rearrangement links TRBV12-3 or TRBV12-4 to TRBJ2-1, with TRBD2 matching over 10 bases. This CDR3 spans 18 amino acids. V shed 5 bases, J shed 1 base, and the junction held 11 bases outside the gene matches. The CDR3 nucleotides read TGTGCCAGCAGTCATCCCCATACACTAGCGGGATCCTACAATGAGCAGTTCCTC. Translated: CASSHPHTLAGSYNEQFL.

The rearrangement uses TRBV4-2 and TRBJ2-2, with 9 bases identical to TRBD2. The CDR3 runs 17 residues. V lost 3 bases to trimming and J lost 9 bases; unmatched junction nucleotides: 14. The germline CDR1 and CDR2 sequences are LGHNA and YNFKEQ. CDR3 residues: CASSHGYRGGAPRELFF. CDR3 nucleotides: TGTGCCAGCAGCCATGGTTATCGCGGGGGGGCCCCCAGGGAGCTGTTTTTT.

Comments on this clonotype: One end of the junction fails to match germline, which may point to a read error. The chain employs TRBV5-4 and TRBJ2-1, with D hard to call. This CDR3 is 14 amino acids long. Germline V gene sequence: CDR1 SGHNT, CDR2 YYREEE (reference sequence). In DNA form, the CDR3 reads TGTGCCAGCAACTTGATAGGCTCCTACTATGAGCAGTTCTTC. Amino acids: CASNLIGSYYEQFF.

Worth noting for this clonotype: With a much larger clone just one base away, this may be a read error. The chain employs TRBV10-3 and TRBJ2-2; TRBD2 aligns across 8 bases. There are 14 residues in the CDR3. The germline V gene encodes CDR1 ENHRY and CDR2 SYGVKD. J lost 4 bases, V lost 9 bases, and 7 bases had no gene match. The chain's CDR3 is CAIKSGSSTGELFF. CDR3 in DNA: TGTGCCATTAAAAGCGGGAGCTCCACCGGGGAGCTGTTTTTT.

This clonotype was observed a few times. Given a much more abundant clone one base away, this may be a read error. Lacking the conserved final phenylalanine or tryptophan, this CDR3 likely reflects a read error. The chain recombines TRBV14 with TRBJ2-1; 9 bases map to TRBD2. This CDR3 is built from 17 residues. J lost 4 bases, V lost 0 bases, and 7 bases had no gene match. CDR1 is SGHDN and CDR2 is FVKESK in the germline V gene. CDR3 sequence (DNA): TGTGCCAGCAGCCAAGAACTCCCTAGCGGGATATACAATGAGCAGTTCCTC. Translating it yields CASSQELPSGIYNEQFL.

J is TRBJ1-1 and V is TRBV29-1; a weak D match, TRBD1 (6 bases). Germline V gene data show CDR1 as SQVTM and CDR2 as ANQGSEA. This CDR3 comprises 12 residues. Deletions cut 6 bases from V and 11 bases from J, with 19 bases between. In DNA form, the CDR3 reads TGCAGCGTCCCGGGGGCTGTGGGTTGGGCTTTCTTT. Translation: CSVPGAVGWAFF.

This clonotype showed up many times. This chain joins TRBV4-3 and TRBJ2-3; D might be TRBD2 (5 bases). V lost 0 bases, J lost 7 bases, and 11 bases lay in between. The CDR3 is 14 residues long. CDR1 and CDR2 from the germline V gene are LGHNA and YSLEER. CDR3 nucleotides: TGCGCCAGCAGCCAAGAAACTAGAGCAAATACGCAGTATTTT. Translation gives CASSQETRANTQYF.

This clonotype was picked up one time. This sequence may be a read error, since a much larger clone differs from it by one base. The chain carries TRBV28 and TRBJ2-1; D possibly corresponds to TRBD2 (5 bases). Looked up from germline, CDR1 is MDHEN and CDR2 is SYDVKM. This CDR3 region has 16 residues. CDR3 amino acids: CASSPLWTPAYNDQFF. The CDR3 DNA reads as TGTGCCAGCAGTCCGTTGTGGACTCCCGCCTACAATGATCAGTTCTTC.

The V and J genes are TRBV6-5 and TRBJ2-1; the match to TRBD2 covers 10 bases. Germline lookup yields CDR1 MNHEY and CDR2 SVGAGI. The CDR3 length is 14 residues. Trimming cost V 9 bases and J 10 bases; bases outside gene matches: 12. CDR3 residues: CASRPGLATNEQFF. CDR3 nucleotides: TGTGCCAGTAGGCCGGGACTAGCGACTAACGAGCAGTTCTTC.

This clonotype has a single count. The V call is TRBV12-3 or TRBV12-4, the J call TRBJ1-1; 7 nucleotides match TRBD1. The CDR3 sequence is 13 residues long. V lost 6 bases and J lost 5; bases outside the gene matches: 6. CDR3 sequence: CASSRGIYTEAFF. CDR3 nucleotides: TGTGCCAGCAGCAGGGGGATATATACTGAAGCTTTCTTT.

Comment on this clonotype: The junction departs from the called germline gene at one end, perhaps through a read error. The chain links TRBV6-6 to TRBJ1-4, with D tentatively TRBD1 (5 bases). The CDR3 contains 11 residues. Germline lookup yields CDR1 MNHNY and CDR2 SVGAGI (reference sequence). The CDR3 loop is CVSMGDEKLFF. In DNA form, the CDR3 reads TGTGTCAGCATGGGGGATGAAAAACTGTTTTTT.

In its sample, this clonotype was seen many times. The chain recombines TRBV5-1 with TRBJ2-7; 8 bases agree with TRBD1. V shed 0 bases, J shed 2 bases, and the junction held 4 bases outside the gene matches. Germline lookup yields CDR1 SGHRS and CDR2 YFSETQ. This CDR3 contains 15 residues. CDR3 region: CASSLGQGRTYEQYF. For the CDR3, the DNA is TGCGCCAGCAGCTTGGGACAGGGGCGCACCTACGAGCAGTACTTC.